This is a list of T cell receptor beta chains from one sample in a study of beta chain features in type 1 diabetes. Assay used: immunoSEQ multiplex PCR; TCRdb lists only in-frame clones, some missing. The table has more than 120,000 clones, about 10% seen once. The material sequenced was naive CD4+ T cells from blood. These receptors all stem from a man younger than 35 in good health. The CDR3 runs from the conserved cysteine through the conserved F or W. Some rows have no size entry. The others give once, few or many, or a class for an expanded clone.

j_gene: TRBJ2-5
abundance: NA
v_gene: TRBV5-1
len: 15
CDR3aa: CASSLLAGAQETQYF

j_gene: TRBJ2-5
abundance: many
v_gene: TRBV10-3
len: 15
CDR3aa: CAISESRGREETQYF

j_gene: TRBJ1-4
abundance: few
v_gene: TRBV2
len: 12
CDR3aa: CASTGSNEKLFF

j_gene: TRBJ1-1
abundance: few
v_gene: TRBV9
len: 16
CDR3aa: CASSAAGTGLNTEAFF

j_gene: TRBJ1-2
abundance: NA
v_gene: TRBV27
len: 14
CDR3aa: CASSLSAANYGYTF

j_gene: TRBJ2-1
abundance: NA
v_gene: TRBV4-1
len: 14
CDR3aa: CASSQGGAGNEQFF

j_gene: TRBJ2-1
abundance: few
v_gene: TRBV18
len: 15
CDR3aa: CASSPLGGGAGEQFF

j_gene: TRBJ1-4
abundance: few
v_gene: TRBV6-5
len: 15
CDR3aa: CASSYSRQGTEKLFF

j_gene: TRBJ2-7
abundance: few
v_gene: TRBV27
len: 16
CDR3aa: CASSFNRGQIVYEQYF

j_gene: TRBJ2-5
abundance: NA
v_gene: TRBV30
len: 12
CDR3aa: CAWSLAGAVQYF